This TCR beta chain is from a study of blood T cells in healthy people across ages. General study points: No one knew whether donors had CMV, which possibly confounded expanded clonotype changes. No conclusive comparison of naive versus antigen-experienced cells was possible with unsorted PBMCs. Across the age range, TCR beta diversity per million T cells fell in a roughly linear way.

Trimming cost V 1 base and J 4 bases, with 11 bases left between them. Germline CDR1 is LGHDT and CDR2 is YNNKEL (reference sequence). This CDR3 is built from 15 residues. The authors ran a second PCR of about 7 to 12 cycles using a sample-barcoded 5' primer and a J-beta primer mix. The study obtained at least 2.5 million CDR3-containing paired-end reads from every sample. TCRdb reprocessed the 5' RACE reads via MiXCR and lists one record per CDR3 protein. The sample has about 780,000 distinct CDR3 sequences; roughly 46% are singletons. The sample holds a few counts of this clonotype. What it binds is unknown.

The receptor was isolated from a man aged 80 or over in good health. The sample was blood. The chain joins TRBV3-1 to TRBJ2-1; D uncertain. CDR3 sequence reads: CASSQATLTYNEQFF. The CDR3 DNA follows: TGTGCCAGCAGCCAAGCTACTTTAACATACAATGAGCAGTTCTTC.